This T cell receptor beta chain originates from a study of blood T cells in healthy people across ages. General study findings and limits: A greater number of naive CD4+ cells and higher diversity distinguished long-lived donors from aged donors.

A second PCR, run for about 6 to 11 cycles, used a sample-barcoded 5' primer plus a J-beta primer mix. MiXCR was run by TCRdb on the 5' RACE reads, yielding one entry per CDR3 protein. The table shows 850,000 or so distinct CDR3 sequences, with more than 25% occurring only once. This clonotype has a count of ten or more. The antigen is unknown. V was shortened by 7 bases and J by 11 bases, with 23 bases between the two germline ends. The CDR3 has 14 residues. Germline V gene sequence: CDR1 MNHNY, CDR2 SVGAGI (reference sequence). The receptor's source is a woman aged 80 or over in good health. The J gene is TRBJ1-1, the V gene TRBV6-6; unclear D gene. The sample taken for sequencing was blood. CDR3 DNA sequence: TGTGCCAGCACCTATGGTGGGGAACAGCAGGTGGCTTTCTTT. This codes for CASTYGGEQQVAFF.